The 22 T cell receptor beta chains below all came from one sample that was sequenced in a study of blood T cell repertoires in COVID-19. Assay: immunoSEQ multiplex PCR; the TCRdb copy retains only in-frame clones and omits some. The data contain some 300,000 clones, 86% of them singletons. Sequenced material: peripheral blood. Source of these receptors: a woman aged 70-85 years with COVID-19, enrolled during active disease.

The chain recombines TRBV20-1 with TRBJ2-1, with D perhaps TRBD2 (7 bases). The germline gives CDR1 DFQATT, CDR2 SNEGSKA (reference sequence). The ends were cut back, 3 bases at V and 9 bases at J, with 18 bases in the middle. CDR3 length equals 14 residues. The CDR3 sequence is CSASTGGRRSEQFF. CDR3 DNA: TGCAGTGCTAGTACGGGGGGCCGAAGAAGTGAGCAGTTCTTC.

V and J are TRBV3-1 (or the pseudogene TRBV3-2) and TRBJ1-6; weak D call: TRBD1 (5 bases). The CDR3 runs to 13 residues. Germline-derived CDR1 and CDR2 are LGHDT and YNNKEL (reference sequence). V was clipped by 10 bases and J by 10 bases, with 17 bases between them. The CDR3 nucleotides read TGTGCCACCCGTCAGGGTGGGGAATCACCCCTCCACTTT. Protein sequence: CATRQGGESPLHF.

The gene calls are TRBV27 and TRBJ1-1; no reliable D call. Germline values: CDR1 MNHEY, CDR2 SMNVEV (reference sequence). V was trimmed by 3 bases and J by 1 base, leaving 6 bases between them. The CDR3 is 13 amino acids. The CDR3 region is CASSFGPNTEAFF. In nucleotides, the CDR3 is TGTGCCAGCAGTTTTGGGCCGAACACTGAAGCTTTCTTT.

The chain joins TRBV12-3 or TRBV12-4 to TRBJ1-2; TRBD1 matches 7 bases. The CDR3 runs 13 residues. V dropped 5 bases and J dropped 8; count of bases not matched to a gene: 8. CDR3 sequence (DNA): TGTGCCAGCAGTCGAACAGGGGCTCCGGGCTACACCTTC. Translation: CASSRTGAPGYTF.

The chain links TRBV4-1 to TRBJ2-1, with 8 bases identical to TRBD2. The CDR3 length is 17 residues. Germline assignment: CDR1 MGHRA and CDR2 YSYEKL. V lost 0 bases and J lost 5; bases outside the gene matches: 9. CDR3 nucleotide sequence: TGCGCCAGCAGCCAAGAATCCACTAGCGGAAAGAACAATGAGCAGTTCTTC. This translates into CASSQESTSGKNNEQFF.

The chain uses TRBV5-3 and TRBJ1-3; 8 bases are shared with TRBD1. TRBV5-3 is an ORF; its function is uncertain. This CDR3 spans 16 amino acids. The V and J ends lost 0 bases and 4 bases, in that order; junction bases with no gene match: 6. CDR3 nucleotides: TGTGCCAGAAGCTTGGTAGGACAGGGCCTCGGAAACACCATATATTTT. Encoded protein: CARSLVGQGLGNTIYF.

The chain combines TRBV28 with TRBJ1-5, with no clear D. Germline V gene lookup returns CDR1 MDHEN and CDR2 SYDVKM. Trimming took 4 bases from V and 0 from J, leaving 10 bases between them. This CDR3 is 15 amino acids long. The CDR3 protein is CASSSGSNSNQPQHF. CDR3 DNA sequence: TGTGCCAGCAGTTCGGGGAGTAATAGCAATCAGCCCCAGCATTTT. Looking up the rest from reference TRBV28 and TRBJ1-5 gives the full variable domain: DVKVTQSSRYLVKRTGEKVFLECVQDMDHENMFWYRQDPGLGLRLIYFSYDVKMKEKGDIPEGYSVSREKKERFSLILESASTNQTSMYLCASSSGSNSNQPQHFGDGTRLSIL.

V usage is TRBV18 and J usage is TRBJ1-1; 7 bases map to TRBD1. Germline V gene data show CDR1 as KGHSH and CDR2 as LQKENI. This CDR3 comprises 12 residues. V lost 3 bases to trimming and J lost 8 bases; unmatched junction nucleotides: 3. CDR3 in amino acids: CASSPTGKEAFF. In DNA, the CDR3 is TGTGCCAGCTCACCGACAGGGAAGGAAGCTTTCTTT.

The rearrangement joins TRBV7-9 to TRBJ2-1; D is undetermined. CDR3 size: 16 residues. The V end lost 1 base, the J end lost 4 bases, and 14 bases lay between the germline ends. Looked up from germline, CDR1 is SEHNR and CDR2 is FQNEAQ (reference sequence). DNA for the CDR3: TGTGCCAGCAGCTTAGGTGGAGCTATTCCTTACAATGAGCAGTTCTTC. Protein sequence: CASSLGGAIPYNEQFF.

Only one count was recorded for this clone. The rearrangement joins TRBV29-1 to TRBJ1-1; 9 positions match TRBD1. The germline gives CDR1 SQVTM, CDR2 ANQGSEA. The trim removed 7 bases at V and 5 bases at J, leaving 11 bases unmatched. The CDR3 has 14 residues. The CDR3 DNA reads TGCAGCGCCCAAGGACAGGGGAAAGGGACTGAAGCTTTCTTT. Its protein product is CSAQGQGKGTEAFF. Combining the CDR3 with reference TRBV29-1 and TRBJ1-1 gives the whole variable domain SAVISQKPSRDICQRGTSLTIQCQVDSQVTMMFWYRQQPGQSLTLIATANQGSEATYESGFVIDKFPISRPNLTFSTLTVSNMSPEDSSIYLCSAQGQGKGTEAFFGQGTRLTVV.

This clone came up once. Other DNA sequences from this sample encode an identical CDR3 as well. The CDR3 region has the DNA TGTGCCACCAGTGACCCTGGGACAGGCGGTAGCTATGGCTACACCTTC. Its protein product is CATSDPGTGGSYGYTF. The chain joins TRBV24-1 to TRBJ1-2, with 8 nucleotides matching TRBD1. CDR3 length: 16 residues. The trim removed 4 bases at V and 4 bases at J, leaving 10 bases unmatched. Germline V CDR1 and CDR2: KGHDR, SFDVKD.

The chain's CDR3 is CASSQGEMTRDRGNGIDEKLFF. The CDR3 bases are TGTGCCAGCAGCCAAGGGGAAATGACCCGGGACAGGGGGAACGGGATTGATGAAAAACTGTTTTTT. The chain recombines TRBV4-2 with TRBJ1-4; 11 bases align to TRBD1. Germline V lookup: CDR1 LGHNA, CDR2 YNFKEQ. This CDR3 is built from 22 residues. The V segment lost 1 base and the J segment 6 bases; nucleotides outside the gene matches: 22.

In the case of this clone: This sample also contains other DNA sequences that code for the same CDR3. The gene calls are TRBV24-1 and TRBJ2-5; weak D call: TRBD1 (5 bases). The CDR3 length is 15 residues. Germline values: CDR1 KGHDR, CDR2 SFDVKD. V shed 0 bases and J shed 1 base, with 8 bases lying between them. CDR3 sequence: CATSDLGRGQETQYF. CDR3 in DNA: TGTGCCACCAGTGATTTGGGAAGGGGCCAAGAGACCCAGTACTTC.

The chain carries TRBV10-2 and TRBJ1-5, with 10 nucleotides matching TRBD1. Germline V CDR1 and CDR2: WSHSY, SAAADI. V lost 6 bases, J lost 2 bases, and 4 bases stayed unmatched. This CDR3 comprises 15 residues. CDR3: CASSTGTGGNQPQHF. Here the CDR3 DNA reads TGCGCCAGCAGCACCGGGACAGGGGGCAATCAGCCCCAGCATTTT.

The chain joins TRBV4-1 to TRBJ1-2, with D perhaps TRBD1 (5 bases). This CDR3 has 16 amino acids. V lost 4 bases, J lost 1 base, and 16 bases lay in between. The germline CDR1 and CDR2 sequences are MGHRA and YSYEKL. This CDR3 reads CASSPGRGELNYGYTF. CDR3 DNA sequence: TGCGCCAGCAGCCCCGGACGGGGGGAACTTAACTATGGCTACACCTTC.

The chain links TRBV30 to TRBJ1-1; 8 nucleotides match TRBD1. The germline CDR1 and CDR2 sequences are GTSNPN and SVGIG (reference sequence). The CDR3 is 15 amino acids. The ends lost 3 bases at V and 4 bases at J; junction bases unmatched: 10. CDR3 nucleotide sequence: TGTGCCTGGAGAAGTATCTACAGGGGGGGCACTGAAGCTTTCTTT. Its protein is CAWRSIYRGGTEAFF.

The J gene is TRBJ1-1, the V gene TRBV21-1; the table gives TRBD1 as D, unverified against the DNA. TRBV21-1 represents a pseudogene. The CDR3 runs 19 residues. The CDR3 loop is CASSKDFRGMDASNAEAFF. CDR3 nucleotides: TGTGCCAGCAGCAAAGATTTTAGGGGGATGGACGCCTCGAACGCTGAAGCTTTCTTT.

The chain recombines TRBV2 with TRBJ2-1; D might be TRBD1 (5 bases). Germline CDR1 SNHLY, CDR2 FYNNEI. Trimming removed 7 bases at V and 4 bases at J, with 11 bases between. CDR3 length: 13 residues. CDR3 in amino acids: CASTGWVYNEQFF. The CDR3 nucleotides read TGTGCCAGCACAGGGTGGGTATACAATGAGCAGTTCTTC.

The chain recombines TRBV5-5 with TRBJ1-5; 7 positions match TRBD1. CDR1 is SGHKS, CDR2 YYEKEE, per germline (reference sequence). The CDR3 totals 15 residues. Trimming at V came to 0 bases and at J to 1 base, leaving 1 base not matched to a gene. The CDR3 nucleotides are TGTGCCAGCAGCTTGGGAGGGGGCAGCAATCAGCCCCAGCATTTT. It translates to CASSLGGGSNQPQHF.

This sequence joins TRBV5-1 and TRBJ2-7; D is possibly TRBD1 (6 bases). Germline CDR1 is SGHRS and CDR2 is YFSETQ. The CDR3 spans 15 residues. The V gene lost 4 bases and the J gene lost 2 bases, with 16 bases spanning the gap. For the CDR3, the DNA is TGCGCCAGCAGCCTAACCGGGACACAACCCTACGAGCAGTACTTC. Translated: CASSLTGTQPYEQYF.

The rearrangement joins TRBV11-2 to TRBJ2-1; 11 bases are shared with TRBD2. CDR3 length: 17 residues. Losses at the gene ends were 1 base for V and 1 base for J; bases not matched to a gene: 3. The V gene's germline CDR1 is SGHAT and CDR2 FQNNGV. CDR3 amino acids: CASSLVAGGPSYNEQFF. For the CDR3, the DNA is TGTGCCAGCAGCTTAGTAGCGGGGGGGCCTTCCTACAATGAGCAGTTCTTC.

The CDR3 spells CASSLRDQETQYF. CDR3 DNA sequence: TGTGCCAGCTCACTCCGGGACCAAGAGACCCAGTACTTC. This sequence joins TRBV18 and TRBJ2-5; D is undetermined. Between the trimmed V and J ends, which lost 4 bases and 0 bases, there was a span of 6 bases. The length of the CDR3 is 13 residues. The germline V gene has CDR1 KGHSH and CDR2 LQKENI.